A selection of T cell receptor beta chains follows, all from one sample in a study of identical twins. TCRdb re-analysed the 5' RACE reads in MiXCR, keeping a single row per CDR3 protein. The repertoire holds fewer than 800,000 distinct CDR3 sequences, with about 7.6% as singletons. These same records also appear under a second study, on yellow fever vaccine responses in identical twins.

The specimen was PBMCs. Receptors originate from a young woman in good health. Both conserved end residues are part of each CDR3. The D gene is left open where the match is weak. Expanded clones are given a class, and other clones once, few, many or no size at all.

V: TRBV3-1
size: NA
D: NA
J: TRBJ1-5
CDR3: CASSQDPGGGNQPQHF
DNA: TGTGCCAGCAGCCAAGATCCCGGGGGCGGCAATCAGCCCCAGCATTTT

V: TRBV9
size: NA
D: NA
J: TRBJ2-3
CDR3: CASSPRQVGDTQYF
DNA: TGTGCCAGCAGCCCACGACAGGTCGGGGATACGCAGTATTTT

V: TRBV28
size: NA
D: TRBD2
J: TRBJ2-7
CDR3: CASSPPGTSGYEQYF
DNA: TGTGCCAGCAGTCCACCCGGGACTAGCGGCTACGAGCAGTACTTC

V: TRBV7-9
size: few
D: NA
J: TRBJ2-7
CDR3: CASSLVGGLEQYF
DNA: TGTGCCAGCAGCTTAGTGGGCGGCCTCGAGCAGTACTTC

V: TRBV13
size: NA
D: NA
J: TRBJ2-1
CDR3: CASSWSLGPAGQFF
DNA: TGTGCCAGCAGCTGGTCCCTTGGTCCCGCGGGGCAGTTCTTC

V: TRBV12-3/TRBV12-4
size: few
D: TRBD2
J: TRBJ2-1
CDR3: CASIDRTSGGISGWDEQFF
DNA: TGTGCCAGCATCGATAGGACTAGCGGGGGGATCTCAGGGTGGGATGAGCAGTTCTTC

V: TRBV10-3
size: many
D: NA
J: TRBJ1-1
CDR3: CAITFRRGLNSDTEAFF
DNA: TGTGCCATCACTTTCCGGAGGGGTCTTAATTCGGACACTGAAGCTTTCTTT

V: TRBV3-1
size: many
D: NA
J: TRBJ2-1
CDR3: CASSPRYDPQFF
DNA: TGTGCCAGCAGCCCCCGCTACGACCCGCAGTTCTTC

V: TRBV4-1
size: NA
D: NA
J: TRBJ2-3
CDR3: CASSEYSGDTQYF
DNA: TGCGCCAGCAGCGAATACAGTGGAGATACGCAGTATTTT

V: TRBV20-1
size: many
D: TRBD1
J: TRBJ1-6
CDR3: CSARDPAGTENSPLHF
DNA: TGCAGTGCTAGAGATCCTGCTGGGACAGAAAATTCACCCCTCCACTTT

V: TRBV7-8
size: few
D: TRBD2
J: TRBJ2-1
CDR3: CASSPKRLALDEQFF
DNA: TGTGCCAGCAGCCCAAAGAGACTAGCGTTGGATGAGCAGTTCTTC

V: TRBV2
size: NA
D: NA
J: TRBJ2-1
CDR3: CASSGWDSYNEQFF
DNA: TGTGCCAGCAGTGGGTGGGACTCCTACAATGAGCAGTTCTTC

V: TRBV3-1
size: many
D: NA
J: TRBJ1-2
CDR3: CASSPPTDYYGYTF
DNA: TGTGCCAGCAGCCCCCCGACAGACTACTATGGCTACACCTTC

V: TRBV29-1
size: many
D: NA
J: TRBJ1-1
CDR3: CSVGAQFGTEAFF
DNA: TGCAGCGTTGGGGCCCAATTCGGGACTGAAGCTTTCTTT

V: TRBV20-1
size: many
D: TRBD1
J: TRBJ1-1
CDR3: CSARRGGTELEAFF
DNA: TGCAGTGCTAGGCGGGGAGGGACAGAGCTTGAAGCTTTCTTT

V: TRBV7-9
size: NA
D: NA
J: TRBJ2-2
CDR3: CASSTKPSGNTGELFF
DNA: TGTGCCAGCAGCACCAAACCGAGCGGGAACACCGGGGAGCTGTTTTTT

V: TRBV29-1
size: many
D: TRBD2
J: TRBJ2-3
CDR3: CSVVVKREADTQYF
DNA: TGCAGCGTTGTTGTCAAGCGGGAGGCAGATACGCAGTATTTT

V: TRBV5-1
size: NA
D: NA
J: TRBJ1-6
CDR3: CASSLGHQGSPLHF
DNA: TGCGCCAGCAGCTTGGGTCATCAGGGTTCACCCCTCCACTTT

V: TRBV9
size: NA
D: NA
J: TRBJ2-7
CDR3: CASSPGPIYEQYF
DNA: TGTGCCAGCAGCCCGGGACCTATCTACGAGCAGTACTTC

V: TRBV7-6
size: NA
D: NA
J: TRBJ2-1
CDR3: CASSLRVLDEQFF
DNA: TGTGCCAGCAGCTTAAGAGTATTGGATGAGCAGTTCTTC

V: TRBV28
size: few
D: TRBD1
J: TRBJ2-7
CDR3: CASSPDRVREQYF
DNA: TGTGCCAGCAGCCCCGACAGGGTGCGCGAGCAGTACTTC

V: TRBV11-1
size: NA
D: NA
J: TRBJ1-6
CDR3: CASSKGLIHSSYNSPLHF
DNA: TGTGCCAGCAGCAAGGGACTGATCCATAGCTCCTATAATTCACCCCTCCACTTT

V: TRBV20-1
size: few
D: NA
J: TRBJ2-1
CDR3: CSASSGGNEQFF
DNA: TGCAGTGCTTCCTCCGGGGGCAATGAGCAGTTCTTC

V: TRBV20-1
size: many
D: TRBD2
J: TRBJ2-1
CDR3: CSARIGGSISDEQFF
DNA: TGCAGTGCTAGAATTGGCGGGAGCATTTCGGATGAGCAGTTCTTC

V: TRBV2
size: NA
D: TRBD1
J: TRBJ2-3
CDR3: CASSPTDRDRTDTQYF
DNA: TGTGCCAGCAGTCCCACGGACAGGGACCGCACAGATACGCAGTATTTT

V: TRBV9
size: few
D: NA
J: TRBJ2-1
CDR3: CASSVAGSAYNEQFF
DNA: TGTGCCAGCAGCGTAGCAGGGAGCGCCTACAATGAGCAGTTCTTC

V: TRBV3-1
size: few
D: NA
J: TRBJ1-6
CDR3: CASRTGSLNSPLHF
DNA: TGTGCCAGCAGGACAGGATCGCTTAATTCACCCCTCCACTTT

V: TRBV20-1
size: NA
D: NA
J: TRBJ2-1
CDR3: CSARDPTAQLYYNEQFF
DNA: TGCAGCGCTAGAGACCCCACAGCCCAGTTGTATTACAATGAGCAGTTCTTC

V: TRBV20-1
size: NA
D: NA
J: TRBJ2-2
CDR3: CSARPGPRDTGELFF
DNA: TGCAGTGCTAGGCCAGGGCCCCGGGACACCGGGGAGCTGTTTTTT

V: TRBV2
size: few
D: NA
J: TRBJ2-4
CDR3: CASSEVGRAKNIQYF
DNA: TGTGCCAGCAGTGAAGTCGGGAGAGCCAAAAACATTCAGTACTTC

V: TRBV20-1
size: few
D: NA
J: TRBJ2-6
CDR3: CSARDRLWGANVLTF
DNA: TGCAGTGCTAGAGATCGTCTTTGGGGGGCCAACGTCCTGACTTTC

V: TRBV12-3/TRBV12-4
size: few
D: NA
J: TRBJ2-3
CDR3: CTSSRRGASLPRTDTQYF
DNA: TGTACCAGCAGCCGAAGGGGGGCTAGTCTTCCCCGCACAGATACGCAGTATTTT

V: TRBV7-9
size: few
D: TRBD2
J: TRBJ2-3
CDR3: CASSETSGWIVF
DNA: TGTGCCAGCAGCGAGACTAGCGGATGGATAGTATTT

V: TRBV4-2
size: few
D: NA
J: TRBJ2-5
CDR3: CASSQDWMQETQYF
DNA: TGTGCCAGCAGCCAAGATTGGATGCAAGAGACCCAGTACTTC

V: TRBV7-7
size: few
D: TRBD2
J: TRBJ2-3
CDR3: CASSGGYTDTQYF
DNA: TGTGCTAGTAGCGGGGGATACACAGATACGCAGTATTTT

V: TRBV29-1
size: many
D: NA
J: TRBJ2-1
CDR3: CSAKGGAAYNEQFF
DNA: TGCAGCGCAAAGGGGGGGGCGGCTTACAATGAGCAGTTCTTC

V: TRBV3-1
size: few
D: TRBD1
J: TRBJ2-7
CDR3: CASSYRDRGTYEQYF
DNA: TGTGCCAGCAGCTACCGGGACAGGGGGACCTACGAGCAGTACTTC

V: TRBV4-1
size: NA
D: NA
J: TRBJ2-1
CDR3: CASSQEGAGVFYNEQFF
DNA: TGCGCCAGCAGCCAAGAAGGGGCAGGGGTGTTCTACAATGAGCAGTTCTTC

V: TRBV7-8
size: NA
D: NA
J: TRBJ2-3
CDR3: CASSLASALGGADTQYF
DNA: TGTGCCAGCAGCTTAGCATCGGCCCTGGGAGGCGCAGATACGCAGTATTTT

V: TRBV12-3/TRBV12-4
size: NA
D: NA
J: TRBJ2-3
CDR3: CASSKTGDTQYF
DNA: TGTGCCAGCAGCAAAACGGGGGATACGCAGTATTTT

V: TRBV4-2
size: few
D: NA
J: TRBJ1-6
CDR3: CASSQAWDSPLHF
DNA: TGTGCCAGCAGCCAAGCCTGGGACTCACCCCTCCACTTT

V: TRBV10-3
size: NA
D: TRBD1
J: TRBJ1-6
CDR3: CAIRATGGTDSPLHF
DNA: TGTGCCATCAGGGCGACAGGGGGCACGGATTCACCCCTCCACTTT

V: TRBV2
size: few
D: NA
J: TRBJ2-5
CDR3: CASSPTASQETQYF
DNA: TGTGCCAGCAGCCCGACAGCTTCCCAAGAGACCCAGTACTTC

V: TRBV20-1
size: NA
D: TRBD1
J: TRBJ2-3
CDR3: CSARARDRGLVTQYF
DNA: TGCAGTGCTAGAGCCCGGGACAGGGGGTTAGTTACGCAGTATTTT

V: TRBV3-1
size: many
D: TRBD2
J: TRBJ2-5
CDR3: CASSHMGGKETQYF
DNA: TGTGCCAGCAGTCACATGGGGGGGAAAGAGACCCAGTACTTC